This T cell receptor beta chain comes out of a study of blood T cells in healthy people across ages. This clonotype was counted a few times. Its antigen is unknown. This CDR3 has 13 amino acids. Germline loops: CDR1 SGHRS, CDR2 YFSETQ. The trim removed 8 bases at V and 9 bases at J, leaving 9 bases unmatched. Overall study findings and caveats: Naive T cell percentage showed a strong correlation with the diversity of TCR beta. Among long-lived donors, naive CD4+ cells were more numerous and diversity higher than in aged donors. The study could not conclusively compare naive and antigen-experienced cells, given its unsorted PBMCs.

Sample-barcoded 5' priming and a J-beta primer mix drove a second PCR of about 6 to 11 cycles. Each of the cDNA molecules was tagged by a template-switch adaptor with 12 random nucleotides. TCRdb passed the 5' RACE reads through MiXCR, listing each CDR3 protein once. In the table there are 780,000 or so distinct CDR3 sequences, 50% to 65% of which are singletons. The TCR originated in a man at least 80 years old in good health. Sequencing was performed on blood. The chain links TRBV5-1 to TRBJ2-1, with 9 bases fitting TRBD2. CDR3 in amino acids: CASAELAGFEQFF. The CDR3 bases are TGCGCCAGTGCGGAGCTAGCGGGATTTGAGCAGTTCTTC.